This TCR beta chain was observed in a study of regulatory T cells in long-lasting Graves disease. TCR beta libraries were built with iRepertoire HTBI primers and Arm-PCR of CDR3 regions. TCRdb itself ran the multiplex PCR reads through MiXCR, one entry per CDR3 protein. The data contain 350,000 to 450,000 distinct CDR3 sequences, roughly 20% of them seen just once; the ten biggest clones take up 25% to 35%. Time point in this sample: persistent/refractory GD, antithyroid drugs over 5 years with positive TRAb. Following extraction of RNA from PBMCs, that RNA was used to make the TCR library. The CDR3 contains 16 residues. Germline V CDR1 and CDR2: MDHEN, SYDVKM. V shed 5 bases and J 4 bases; nucleotides not matched to a gene: 11.

This receptor was taken from a woman in her 40s with Graves disease. Specimen: peripheral blood mononuclear cells (PBMCs), collected when the disease was refractory, from a patient treated with antithyroid drugs. V is TRBV28 and J is TRBJ1-2, with 9 bases identical to TRBD1. CDR3 region: CASSPRRWGQGYGYTF. The CDR3 DNA is TGTGCCAGCAGTCCTCGGCGGTGGGGACAGGGCTATGGCTACACCTTC.